The sample holds a few counts of the clone carrying this T cell receptor beta chain. Its matching antigen is unknown. The record originates from a study of T-cell reconstitution after alpha-beta-depleted transplantation in children. This CDR3 comprises 17 residues. J was trimmed by 0 bases and V by 2 bases; bases with no gene match: 6. Looked up from germline, CDR1 is SGHDN and CDR2 is FVKESK. Construction of the TCRbeta library involved unique molecular identifiers. One entry per CDR3 protein results from TCRdb running MiXCR on the PCR reads. The sample yields 330,000 or so distinct CDR3 sequences, approximately 7.3% seen once. Study findings and constraints: About two months after transplant, alpha-beta T cells reportedly came from several hundred expanded graft clones. Once a year had passed after transplant, T-cell counts and diversity came mostly from newly produced T cells.

Here the sequenced sample was peripheral blood, taken 360 days after TCRalphabeta/CD19-depleted stem cell transplant. The receptor comes from a female patient aged 2 to 10 who had a stem cell transplant for Fanconi anemia, so the T cells may come from the graft donor. The V and J genes are TRBV14 and TRBJ2-2; 7 nucleotides align to TRBD1. Written as DNA, the CDR3 is TGTGCCAGCAGCCAATTCCAGGACAGGCCGAACACCGGGGAGCTGTTTTTT. This translates into CASSQFQDRPNTGELFF.